The text below deals with one T cell receptor (beta chain). This clonotype was detected a few times. What this receptor recognizes is not known. There are no base qualities to consult, and no much larger clone falls within one base. Libraries were built with 5' RACE. The data were produced on an Illumina HiSeq 2500. The second PCR ran for about 6 to 11 cycles and used a J-beta primer mix along with a sample-barcoded 5' primer. Each TCR beta cDNA molecule received a unique molecular identifier from a template-switch 5' adaptor carrying 12 random nucleotides. Each sample yielded at least 3 million CDR3-containing paired-end reads. First-strand cDNA synthesis was performed from all RNA using the Mint cDNA synthesis kit, with priming by a TRBC-specific oligonucleotide. Following uracil-DNA glycosylase treatment, all cDNA underwent a first 18-cycle PCR with the universal primers M1SS and BC2_uni_R. Under the source paper's analysis protocol: Each sample was normalized by randomly selecting 1 million high-quality reads, each carrying a distinct molecular identifier. Instead of being binned into consensus sequences, reads that shared molecular identifiers were thrown out. MiTCR, set to a Q25 quality threshold and the strictest error-elimination algorithm, was used for CDR3 identification, clonotype clustering and error correction. Lower-bound total TCR beta diversity was estimated with a nonparametric unseen species model using Euler transformation. In-frame beta chains were kept once TCRdb had trimmed the public reads at Q25 with fastp and called clones with MiXCR. Rows with a matching CDR3 protein are joined into one entry that keeps the most common DNA and genes. TCRdb, not the original authors, processed these V and J calls. The sample yields under 750,000 distinct CDR3 sequences; around half were counted once. Clones ranked in the top ten supply under 30% of the sample.

This specimen comes from a study of blood T cells in healthy people across ages (dated by TCRdb to the mid-2010s). About the full investigation: In model experiments, template switching captured about one uniquely barcoded TCR beta cDNA molecule for every two T cells. Donors were grouped into four age groups: young (average approximately 16 years), middle-aged (roughly 37), aged (about 60) and long-lived (just over 80). Using the same blood draw, the study looked at two additional independent replicas of 1 million unique cDNA reads for two donors, one aged 18 to 30 and the other aged 80 or older. Age-related changes in TCR beta repertoire diversity were measured in the study by deep sequencing normalized with unique cDNA molecular identifiers. To avoid experimental bias, donors of different ages were randomly spread across the sequencing lanes.

The paper as a whole reports these results and caveats: Because donor CMV infection status was unknown, age-related changes in expanded clonotypes were potentially confounded. As age increased, observed TCR beta diversity per million T cells dropped in a roughly linear way, and a significant reduction was already evident by age roughly 36. The percentage of naive T cells measured by flow cytometry correlated strongly with observed TCR beta diversity. Compared with the aged group, the long-lived group had more naive CD4+ T cells, fewer expanded clones and increased TCR diversity, a pattern suggesting age selection. Total diversity estimates from one million sequenced T cells were considered lower bounds and underestimates. Because profiling used bulk unsorted PBMCs, naive and antigen-experienced compartments could not be compared conclusively.

The germline V gene (reference sequence) gives CDR1 as SEHNR and CDR2 as FQNEAQ. V ends up 5 bases short and J 3 bases short, with an unmatched junction base count of 3. The CDR3 spans 13 residues, from the cysteine through the phenylalanine. The entry retains the CDR3 DNA only, 39 bases that are in frame from base 1. Systemically healthy Caucasian individuals from Russia, approximately 39 in total and aged roughly 6 to 100 years, were included as donors. Each donor gave ten milliliters of peripheral blood, collected into EDTA-treated Vacutainer tubes. Ficoll-Paque density-gradient centrifugation was used to isolate PBMCs, with at least 6.5 million per sample. Trizol reagent was used to extract total RNA from the PBMCs, yielding at least 5 micrograms per sample. Naive CD45RAhigh/CD27high T cell percentages were measured by flow cytometry on a PBMC aliquot from every donor.

The sequencing sample was made of blood. The chain joins TRBV7-9 to TRBJ1-1; TRBD1 agrees with 7 junctional bases. The TCR sequence derives from a man older than 75 in good health. The encoded CDR3 is CASSTGDYTEAFF. At the DNA level, the sequence is TGTGCCAGCAGCACAGGGGACTACACTGAAGCTTTCTTT.